Here is one TCR beta chain with its context. This specimen comes from a study of tumor-infiltrating lymphocytes in oesophageal squamous cell carcinoma. Via MiXCR, TCRdb re-called the PCR reads, giving one row per CDR3 protein. Among tens of thousands of distinct CDR3 sequences, around 40% were seen once, and the ten largest hold around a quarter. Per the germline V gene, CDR1 is DFQATT and CDR2 is SNEGSKA (reference sequence). The V gene end was trimmed by 3 bases and the J gene end by 15 bases; junction bases not matched to a gene: 4. This CDR3 has 10 amino acids. This chain links TRBV20-1 with TRBJ2-4; 8 bases align to TRBD1. The TCR was taken from a male donor with esophageal squamous cell carcinoma. Sequenced input: esophageal tumor tissue. CDR3 DNA sequence: TGCAGTGCTAGGGACAGGGCTTGGTACTTC. Protein: CSARDRAWYF.